This T cell receptor (beta chain) was sequenced in a study of OX40 agonist ivuxolimab in advanced cancers. In the study overall: Two patients with cutaneous melanoma and one with hepatocellular carcinoma, three in total, showed partial responses.

Baseline, cycle 4 day 1, and cycle 7 day 1 were the blood sampling points. Data came from immunoSEQ multiplex PCR; TCRdb stores just in-frame clones and leaves some out. Of 70,000 to 75,000 clones in the sample, 85% to 90% are singletons; the top ten hold 2.5% to 3%. The CDR3 spans 15 residues. The V and J ends lost 8 bases and 5 bases respectively, with 19 bases between them. CDR1 is SNHLY and CDR2 is FYNNEI in the germline V gene. V gene TRBV2 combines with J gene TRBJ2-1; possibly TRBD1 or TRBD2 for D (7 bases each). Sequencing was performed on CD4+ or CD8+ T cells sorted from blood, taken in a trial of the OX40 agonist ivuxolimab. The TCR sequence derives from an adult with an advanced solid tumor such as melanoma, head and neck, liver or kidney cancer. DNA for the CDR3: TGTGCCAGCCATCAAACCGGGGGGACAGACAATGAGCAGTTCTTC. Translated, it gives CASHQTGGTDNEQFF.